The 27 T cell receptor beta chains listed next were all sequenced from one sample in a study of T cell repertoires in cytomegalovirus infection (dated by TCRdb to about 2019). The sample was run on an Illumina HiSeq 1500. The public reads were quality trimmed at Q25 with fastp and then assembled into clones with MiXCR by TCRdb, keeping productive beta chains. Rows with a matching CDR3 protein are joined into one entry that keeps the most common DNA and genes. The sample table contains about 300,000 distinct CDR3 sequences; only one count was recorded for roughly 24% of them. The top ten constitute over 11% of the sample. The sample comprised PBMCs. Receptors originate from a human donor in good health (CMV status not recorded). Some clones in this sample may be carry-over from other donors' samples.

There are a few counts of this clonotype. The V call is TRBV5-4, the J call TRBJ1-1; TRBD1 aligns across 10 bases. The V and J ends lost 2 bases and 5 bases, in that order; junction bases with no gene match: 9. CDR1 is SGHNT, CDR2 YYREEE, per germline (reference sequence). The CDR3 extends over 16 amino acids. The CDR3 region is CASSFEGQGRGTEAFF. CDR3 DNA: TGTGCCAGCAGCTTCGAGGGACAGGGGAGGGGAACTGAAGCTTTCTTT.

Ten or more counts support this clonotype. The V and J genes are TRBV7-9 and TRBJ2-1; 8 bases map to TRBD1. Germline CDR1 is SEHNR and CDR2 is FQNEAQ (reference sequence). The CDR3 has 14 residues. V shed 2 bases, J shed 6 bases, and the junction held 3 bases outside the gene matches. CDR3 amino acids: CASSLSGGVNEQFF. The CDR3 DNA reads as TGTGCCAGCAGCTTATCAGGGGGCGTCAATGAGCAGTTCTTC.

The rearrangement joins TRBV7-9 to TRBJ2-5, with unresolved D. This CDR3 contains 14 residues. V was clipped by 3 bases and J by 5 bases, with 13 bases between them. CDR1 and CDR2 (germline): SEHNR, FQNEAQ (reference sequence). The CDR3 bases are TGTGCCAGCAGCTTCGGTACAGTTGTCGAGACCCAGTACTTC. Its protein product is CASSFGTVVETQYF.

As to this clonotype: This could be a read error, since a much larger clone is one nucleotide away. This rearrangement joins TRBV7-2 to TRBJ1-4, with D perhaps matching TRBD1 (6 bases). The CDR3 is 14 amino acids. Germline CDR1 reads SGHTA; CDR2 reads FQGNSA. CDR3 protein: CASTRGGANEKPFF. DNA of the CDR3: TGTGCCAGCACCCGTGGGGGGGCTAATGAAAAACCGTTTTTT. The whole variable domain, filled in from reference TRBV7-2 and TRBJ1-4, reads GAGVSQSPSNKVTEKGKDVELRCDPISGHTALYWYRQSLGQGLEFLIYFQGNSAPDKSGLPSDRFSAERTGGSVSTLTIQRTQQEDSAVYLCASTRGGANEKPFFGSGTQLSVL.

This clonotype was seen repeatedly, ten times or more. The chain recombines TRBV7-3 with TRBJ2-3; TRBD2 is a possible D gene (5 bases). Germline V CDR1 and CDR2: SGHTA, FQGTGA. With 2 bases removed from V and 8 bases from J, the gap between germline ends came to 17 bases. The CDR3 has 15 residues. The CDR3 reads CASSLGSSTKFTQYF. CDR3 DNA sequence: TGTGCCAGCAGCTTAGGGAGCAGCACTAAATTTACGCAGTATTTT.

This clonotype was detected a few times. This sequence joins TRBV5-4 and TRBJ2-5; D unresolved. This CDR3 comprises 13 residues. Trimming cost V 4 bases and J 3 bases, with 10 bases left between them. The germline V gene encodes CDR1 SGHNT and CDR2 YYREEE (reference sequence). CDR3 nucleotide sequence: TGTGCCAGCAGCCCGGCGGTCAAAGAGACCCAGTACTTC. Amino acids: CASSPAVKETQYF.

The chain couples TRBV12-3 or TRBV12-4 to TRBJ2-1; D may be TRBD2 (6 bases). V lost 7 bases and J lost 4, with 17 bases in between. CDR3 size: 15 residues. In nucleotides, the CDR3 is TGTGCCAGCACTCTGTCTGGAGGGCCGTACAATGAGCAGTTCTTC. Residues: CASTLSGGPYNEQFF.

The chain is built from TRBV20-1 and TRBJ1-1, with D possibly matching TRBD1 (5 bases). Deletions cut 2 bases from V and 2 bases from J, with 15 bases between. The CDR3 totals 15 residues. Germline CDR1 reads DFQATT; CDR2 reads SNEGSKA (reference sequence). Here the CDR3 DNA reads TGCAGTGCTAGACCGGGGGTGGGGAGAAACACTGAAGCTTTCTTT. Translated, it gives CSARPGVGRNTEAFF.

There are many counts of this clonotype. The genes are TRBV7-2 and TRBJ2-3; possibly TRBD2 for D (6 bases). V gave up 0 bases and J gave up 4 bases, with 20 bases separating them. The CDR3 has 18 amino acids. Germline CDR1 and CDR2: SGHTA and FQGNSA. The CDR3 DNA follows: TGTGCCAGCAGCTTAGCCGGTAGGGCGGGGCCAGGACCAGATACGCAGTATTTT. Residues: CASSLAGRAGPGPDTQYF. Filled out from reference TRBV7-2 and TRBJ2-3, the complete variable domain reads GAGVSQSPSNKVTEKGKDVELRCDPISGHTALYWYRQSLGQGLEFLIYFQGNSAPDKSGLPSDRFSAERTGGSVSTLTIQRTQQEDSAVYLCASSLAGRAGPGPDTQYFGPGTRLTVL.

This clonotype showed up just a few times. The chain links TRBV5-1 to TRBJ2-7, with 9 bases fitting TRBD1. Germline trimming cut 7 bases from V and 0 bases from J; bases unmatched to any gene: 5. The CDR3 contains 14 residues. The germline CDR1 and CDR2 sequences are SGHRS and YFSETQ. CDR3 loop: CASRDRGSSYEQYF. For the CDR3, the DNA is TGCGCCAGCCGCGACAGGGGGAGCTCCTACGAGCAGTACTTC. The variable domain in full, completed from reference TRBV5-1 and TRBJ2-7, reads KAGVTQTPRYLIKTRGQQVTLSCSPISGHRSVSWYQQTPGQGLQFLFEYFSETQRNKGNFPGRFSGRQFSNSRSEMNVSTLELGDSALYLCASRDRGSSYEQYFGPGTRLTVT.

This clonotype showed up many times. V usage is TRBV7-2 and J usage is TRBJ1-6; D is unresolved. Germline V CDR1 and CDR2: SGHTA, FQGNSA. CDR3 length: 13 residues. V was shortened by 4 bases and J by 10 bases, with 11 bases between the two germline ends. CDR3 coding DNA: TGTGCCAGCAGCTCGACCCGGGTCTCACCCCTCCACTTT. It specifies CASSSTRVSPLHF.

Only a few counts were recorded for this clonotype. The CDR3 loop is CASSYSWGDSSYEQYF. CDR3 coding DNA: TGTGCCAGCAGTTACTCGTGGGGCGATTCCTCCTACGAGCAGTACTTC. The V gene is TRBV6-2 or TRBV6-3, the J gene TRBJ2-7; D is perhaps TRBD1 (5 bases). The CDR3 length is 16 residues. V shed 0 bases and J shed 0 bases, with 12 bases lying between them. Germline-derived CDR1 and CDR2 are MNHEY and SVGEGT.

The chain is built from TRBV19 and TRBJ1-6, with 10 nucleotides matching TRBD1. V shed 5 bases, J shed 10 bases, and the junction held 8 bases outside the gene matches. The CDR3 spans 15 residues. The germline CDR1 and CDR2 sequences are LNHDA and SQIVND (reference sequence). CDR3 in amino acids: CASSVDRGPESPLHF. DNA of the CDR3: TGTGCCAGTAGTGTCGACAGGGGGCCGGAGTCACCCCTCCACTTT.

This chain joins TRBV23-1 and TRBJ1-2, with 7 bases identical to TRBD1. TRBV23-1 is labeled an ORF, and its function is uncertain. Trimming at V came to 4 bases and at J to 9 bases, leaving 5 bases not matched to a gene. The CDR3 is made up of 12 amino acids. The CDR3 region is CASSRGGSRYTF. CDR3 bases: TGCGCCAGCAGTCGAGGGGGCTCCCGCTACACCTTC.

This clonotype was seen at least ten times. The J gene is TRBJ2-3, the V gene TRBV6-2 or TRBV6-3; unclear D gene. This CDR3 region has 14 residues. Germline V gene lookup returns CDR1 MNHEY and CDR2 SVGEGT. Trimming removed 7 bases at V and 6 bases at J, with 17 bases between. DNA for the CDR3: TGTGCCAGCACAACCGGCCCGAGAACGGATACGCAGTATTTT. Amino acids: CASTTGPRTDTQYF.

J is TRBJ2-1 and V is TRBV6-1; D not resolved. The germline V gene has CDR1 MNHNS and CDR2 SASEGT. V lost 9 bases, J lost 0 bases, and 9 bases lay in between. This CDR3 comprises 13 residues. The CDR3 region has the DNA TGTGCCAGTGCCGGCAGCTCCTACAATGAGCAGTTCTTC. Protein sequence: CASAGSSYNEQFF.

In this sample, this clonotype turned up a few times. The chain uses TRBV7-2 and TRBJ2-1, with 7 bases matching TRBD2. J lost 8 bases, V lost 2 bases, and 12 bases had no gene match. CDR1 is SGHTA, CDR2 FQGNSA, per germline. The CDR3 loop spans 16 amino acids. The CDR3 spells CASSLRAGGSIYEQFF. The CDR3 coding sequence is TGTGCCAGCAGCTTAAGGGCGGGCGGGAGTATCTATGAGCAGTTCTTC.

This clonotype was seen a few times. CDR3 in DNA: TGTGCCAGCATGGGAAAACCGGGACTAGGTCTCGAGCAGTACTTC. Amino acid sequence: CASMGKPGLGLEQYF. The V call is TRBV6-5, the J call TRBJ2-7; 8 nucleotides agree with TRBD2. The CDR3 has 15 residues. Germline CDR1 is MNHEY and CDR2 is SVGAGI. The trim removed 7 bases at V and 6 bases at J, leaving 14 bases unmatched.

This chain connects TRBV7-3 to TRBJ2-3, with D possibly TRBD2 on 6 matching bases. This CDR3 has 14 amino acids. The V gene lost 3 bases and the J gene lost 3 bases, with 10 bases spanning the gap. Germline V gene data show CDR1 as SGHTA and CDR2 as FQGTGA. CDR3 residues: CASSFSGVTDTQYF. The CDR3 DNA reads as TGTGCCAGCAGCTTCTCGGGGGTGACAGATACGCAGTATTTT.

This clonotype was observed at least ten times. V usage is TRBV28 and J usage is TRBJ1-2, with D hard to call. There are 15 residues in the CDR3. From germline, CDR1 is MDHEN and CDR2 SYDVKM. Trimming removed 4 bases at V and 1 base at J, with 13 bases between. In DNA form, the CDR3 reads TGTGCCAGCAGTTCCTCGGCACTCGGTAACTATGGCTACACCTTC. Translating gives CASSSSALGNYGYTF.

The V and J genes are TRBV7-2 and TRBJ2-1; 8 bases are shared with TRBD1. The germline gives CDR1 SGHTA, CDR2 FQGNSA. The length of the CDR3 is 15 residues. Trimming removed 1 base from V and 9 bases from J; junction bases left unmatched: 8. The DNA for the CDR3 is TGTGCCAGCAGCTTAGTCGGAGAACAGGGGGGTGAGCAGTTCTTC. Amino acid sequence: CASSLVGEQGGEQFF.

The chain joins TRBV5-1 to TRBJ2-2; D is unclear. This CDR3 contains 13 residues. Trimming cost V 3 bases and J 13 bases, with 16 bases left between them. CDR1 is SGHRS, CDR2 YFSETQ, per germline. The CDR3 region has the DNA TGCGCCAGCAGCTCGGACGTCGACTTGGTGCTGTTTTTT. Translated: CASSSDVDLVLFF.

In this sample, this clonotype turned up many times. The chain employs TRBV7-2 and TRBJ1-6, with D unresolved. Trimming took 5 bases from V and 2 from J, leaving 1 base between them. The germline gives CDR1 SGHTA, CDR2 FQGNSA. This CDR3 has 12 amino acids. The CDR3 nucleotides read TGTGCCAGCAGCCCCTATAATTCACCCCTCCACTTT. The encoded protein is CASSPYNSPLHF. The complete variable domain, with remaining parts taken from reference TRBV7-2 and TRBJ1-6, reads GAGVSQSPSNKVTEKGKDVELRCDPISGHTALYWYRQSLGQGLEFLIYFQGNSAPDKSGLPSDRFSAERTGGSVSTLTIQRTQQEDSAVYLCASSPYNSPLHFGNGTRLTVT.

This clonotype has a handful of counts. V usage is TRBV5-1 and J usage is TRBJ2-7; D is unresolved. The CDR3 has 13 amino acids. Germline V gene sequence: CDR1 SGHRS, CDR2 YFSETQ. The V end lost 4 bases, the J end lost 7 bases, and 15 bases lay between the germline ends. CDR3 sequence (DNA): TGCGCCAGCAGCACGACCTCATTGGGGGAGCAGTACTTC. Translating it yields CASSTTSLGEQYF.

Ten or more counts support this clonotype. The J gene is TRBJ2-3, the V gene TRBV7-2, with 7 bases fitting TRBD2. CDR3 size: 15 residues. Germline V gene sequence: CDR1 SGHTA, CDR2 FQGNSA. V gave up 5 bases and J gave up 0 bases; unmatched junction bases: 5. The CDR3 DNA reads TGTGCCAGCAGCCACACTAGCGTAAGCACAGATACGCAGTATTTT. The encoded protein is CASSHTSVSTDTQYF.

The chain recombines TRBV7-7 with TRBJ2-7; no clear D. With 0 bases removed from V and 6 bases from J, the gap between germline ends came to 9 bases. The CDR3 length is 13 residues. From germline, CDR1 is SSHAT and CDR2 FNYEAQ (reference sequence). CDR3 loop: CASSLALLGEQYF. The DNA for the CDR3 is TGTGCCAGCAGCTTAGCGCTCCTTGGCGAGCAGTACTTC.

V gene TRBV6-5 combines with J gene TRBJ1-1; 7 bases match TRBD1. The length of the CDR3 is 14 residues. With V trimmed by 4 bases and J by 4 bases, 6 bases remained unmatched. Per germline, CDR1 MNHEY and CDR2 SVGAGI. In DNA, the CDR3 is TGTGCCAGCAGTTCAAGGGGGCCGGGCACTGAAGCTTTCTTT. Its translation is CASSSRGPGTEAFF.